The 9 T cell receptor beta chains below all came from one sample that was sequenced in a study of T cells in Graves' hyperthyroidism and ophthalmopathy. TCR beta CDR3 regions were amplified from RNA. HTBI primers were employed in a first-round RT-PCR of the TCR CDR3. A single record per CDR3 protein comes from TCRdb applying MiXCR to the multiplex PCR reads. This table has roughly 380,000 distinct CDR3 sequences, 15% to 20% appearing once. Sequenced sample: blood. These receptors came from a middle-aged woman with Graves' ophthalmopathy.

This clonotype occurred many times. The chain couples TRBV20-1 to TRBJ2-2; D uncertain. The CDR3 is made up of 11 amino acids. V gave up 6 bases and J gave up 2 bases, with 4 bases separating them. The germline gives CDR1 DFQATT, CDR2 SNEGSKA (reference sequence). This CDR3 is CSAPNTGELFF. CDR3 nucleotides: TGCAGTGCGCCTAACACCGGGGAGCTGTTTTTT.

The V gene is TRBV28, the J gene TRBJ1-5; a weak D match, TRBD1 (5 bases). The CDR3 totals 15 residues. Between the trimmed V and J ends, which lost 5 bases and 6 bases, there was a span of 17 bases. Germline V gene data show CDR1 as MDHEN and CDR2 as SYDVKM. The CDR3 nucleotides are TGTGCCAGCAGTAAAATTACCGGGGGTAGTCAGCCCCAGCATTTT. Translating it yields CASSKITGGSQPQHF.

This chain uses TRBV15 with TRBJ2-5; D uncertain. CDR1 and CDR2 (germline): LNHNV, YYDKDF (reference sequence). This CDR3 is 13 amino acids long. The V end was cut by 1 base, the J end by 5 bases, with 8 bases between. The DNA for the CDR3 is TGTGCCACCAGCAGAGGTGATAGGGAGACCCAGTACTTC. As protein: CATSRGDRETQYF.

This clonotype was observed at least ten times. The chain carries TRBV28 and TRBJ2-4, with D perhaps being TRBD1 or TRBD2 (6 bases each). The V and J ends lost 5 bases and 8 bases respectively, with 16 bases between them. Germline V gene sequence: CDR1 MDHEN, CDR2 SYDVKM. The CDR3 is made up of 14 amino acids. As DNA, the CDR3 is TGTGCCAGCAGTCCTGCGGGGACAAAGGACATTCAGTACTTC. This codes for CASSPAGTKDIQYF.

This clonotype was observed at least ten times. The chain carries TRBV6-1 and TRBJ1-5; D gene unclear. With 2 bases removed from V and 6 bases from J, the gap between germline ends came to 8 bases. The CDR3 is 13 amino acids. Germline CDR1 reads MNHNS; CDR2 reads SASEGT. CDR3 nucleotide sequence: TGTGCCAGCAGTGAAAATCCCTCTCAGCCCCAGCATTTT. Translating gives CASSENPSQPQHF.

V and J are TRBV27 and TRBJ1-1, with a weak D call TRBD1 (5 bases). Germline V gene sequence: CDR1 MNHEY, CDR2 SMNVEV (reference sequence). CDR3 length equals 16 residues. V lost 5 bases to trimming and J lost 2 bases, with 18 bases between them. The CDR3 spells CASSLTGTDYNTEAFF. The CDR3 DNA reads as TGTGCCAGCAGTCTAACCGGGACCGATTACAACACTGAAGCTTTCTTT.

At least ten counts were recorded for this clonotype. This chain joins TRBV20-1 and TRBJ2-7; tentative D call: TRBD2 (5 bases). This CDR3 has 13 amino acids. Germline CDR1 DFQATT, CDR2 SNEGSKA (reference sequence). The ends were cut back, 3 bases at V and 2 bases at J, with 11 bases in the middle. DNA for the CDR3: TGCAGTGCTAGGAGCGGAGCTACCTACGAGCAGTACTTC. This translates into CSARSGATYEQYF.

There are many counts of this clonotype. The gene calls are TRBV28 and TRBJ2-2; a weak D match, TRBD1 (7 bases). The CDR3 runs 14 residues. Trimming removed 5 bases from V and 7 bases from J, with 14 bases in between. Germline CDR1 reads MDHEN; CDR2 reads SYDVKM. CDR3 in amino acids: CASSRFQGGGELFF. The CDR3 DNA follows: TGTGCCAGCAGTAGATTCCAGGGGGGCGGGGAGCTGTTTTTT.

This clonotype was observed at least ten times. This rearrangement joins TRBV6-2 or TRBV6-3 to TRBJ2-7; 7 positions match TRBD2. V was pared by 8 bases and J by 0 bases, with 19 bases of the junction left unmatched. CDR1 is MNHEY, CDR2 SVGEGT, per germline. This CDR3 has 18 residues. CDR3 loop: CASRNQAPLARYSYEQYF. The CDR3 DNA reads TGTGCCAGCCGCAACCAGGCCCCACTAGCGAGGTACTCCTACGAGCAGTACTTC.